What follows are 15 T cell receptor beta chains derived from one specimen sequenced in a study of T cells in women clearing cervical HPV infection. Only in-frame clones appear in the TCRdb table, and some are missing; sequencing was by immunoSEQ multiplex PCR. The repertoire table contains 25,000 to 35,000 clones. The specimen sequenced was blood buffy coat. The receptors here all came from a woman between 18 and 75 years old with a cervical HPV16 infection that either progressed to CIN3+ or cleared (not recorded which).

On this clone: The junction does not match germline at one end; this may be a read error. The CDR3 bases that were read are TGTGCCAGCAGTAGGGGGGGGAACGCTGAA. Amino acid sequence: CASSRGGNAE. The full CDR3 reads CASSRGGNAEAFF. The rearrangement joins TRBV7-9 to TRBJ1-1; D is possibly TRBD1 (6 bases). The read is 3 residues too short to cover the CDR3 end, so that end is filled in from the germline J gene. The CDR3 is 13 residues long. From germline, CDR1 is SEHNR and CDR2 FQNEAQ (reference sequence).

On this clone itself: The CDR3 end falls 3 residues outside the read, so it is completed with the germline J gene. J is TRBJ1-1 and V is TRBV20-1, with D possibly TRBD1 on 5 matching bases. The CDR3 is 14 amino acids. The germline CDR1 and CDR2 sequences are DFQATT and SNEGSKA (reference sequence). Between the trimmed V and J ends, which lost 3 bases and 3 bases, there was a span of 14 bases. The part of the CDR3 DNA that was read is TGCAGTGCTAGTCGTCCGCCGGGGGACACTGAA. As protein: CSASRPPGDTE. The entire CDR3 reads CSASRPPGDTEAFF.

A remark on this clone: The sequenced fragment ends 3 residues before the CDR3 boundary, so the rest is inferred from the germline J gene. The chain carries TRBV20-1 and TRBJ2-1; 8 positions match TRBD2. Germline V gene data show CDR1 as DFQATT and CDR2 as SNEGSKA (reference sequence). The CDR3 totals 15 residues. V dropped 2 bases and J dropped 0; count of bases not matched to a gene: 3. CDR3 loop: CSARPSGSSYNEQFF. CDR3 bases read: TGCAGTGCTAGACCCAGCGGGAGCTCCTACAATGAG.

Comments on this clone: Read sequence stops 3 residues before the CDR3 end, and the germline J gene provides the missing end. The rearrangement uses TRBV30 and TRBJ2-7; possibly TRBD2 for D (7 bases). The germline CDR1 and CDR2 sequences are GTSNPN and SVGIG (reference sequence). The CDR3 length is 14 residues. V lost 5 bases to trimming and J lost 6 bases, with 20 bases between them. The chain's CDR3 is CAWGKGRGKGEQYF. Partial CDR3 DNA: TGTGCCTGGGGGAAGGGGAGGGGGAAGGGCGAG.

A word on this clone: The read comes to an end 3 residues before the CDR3 does, leaving the germline J gene to fill in the end. This sequence joins TRBV4-2 and TRBJ2-1; 10 bases line up with TRBD2. The germline gives CDR1 LGHNA, CDR2 YNFKEQ. Unmatched junction bases numbered 5, after V lost 0 bases and J lost 6 bases. The CDR3 contains 16 residues. The CDR3 is CASSQDPSGSVNEQFF. Partial CDR3 DNA: TGTGCCAGCAGCCAAGATCCTAGCGGGAGTGTCAATGAG.

A remark on this clone: Coverage ceases 3 residues before the CDR3 finishes, and the germline J gene fills in the end. J is TRBJ2-1 and V is TRBV11-1; 9 nucleotides match TRBD2. The CDR3 is 14 amino acids. The V gene end was trimmed by 3 bases and the J gene end by 4 bases; junction bases not matched to a gene: 1. Germline V CDR1 and CDR2: SGHAT, FQDESV (reference sequence). The CDR3 DNA, read in part, is TGTGCCAGCAGCTTCAGCGGGGGGTACAATGAG. It translates to CASSFSGGYNE. The full-length CDR3 reads as CASSFSGGYNEQFF.

As concerns this clone: The CDR3 extends 3 residues past the end of the read, so its final part is completed from the germline J gene. V and J are TRBV19 and TRBJ2-7; 7 bases agree with TRBD1. V lost 10 bases, J lost 5 bases, and 8 bases stayed unmatched. The CDR3 length is 12 residues. CDR1 is LNHDA and CDR2 is SQIVND in the germline V gene (reference sequence). The CDR3 reads CANEPTGDEQYF. CDR3 bases read: TGTGCCAATGAACCTACAGGGGACGAG.

For this clone: From the germline J gene comes the end of the CDR3, since the read stops 3 residues before it. The chain combines TRBV29-1 with TRBJ1-2, with a possible D match to TRBD1 (5 bases). CDR3 size: 13 residues. Trimming stripped 6 bases from V and 4 bases from J, with 15 bases between. The V gene's germline CDR1 is SQVTM and CDR2 ANQGSEA. Partial CDR3 DNA: TGCAGCGTCCGGGACTTAGGCTCCTATGGC. It encodes CSVRDLGSYG. The entire CDR3 reads CSVRDLGSYGYTF.

Concerning this clone itself: The CDR3 extends 3 residues past the end of the read, so its final part is completed from the germline J gene. This chain links TRBV19 with TRBJ2-1; 11 bases align to TRBD2. The CDR3 is 16 residues long. V shed 6 bases and J 8 bases; nucleotides not matched to a gene: 12. In germline, CDR1 is LNHDA, CDR2 SQIVND (reference sequence). CDR3 sequence reads: CASSILTSGASDEQFF. The part of the CDR3 DNA that was read is TGTGCCAGTAGCATTTTGACTAGCGGGGCGTCGGATGAG. The full variable domain, its missing parts supplied by reference TRBV19 and TRBJ2-1, is DGGITQSPKYLFRKEGQNVTLSCEQNLNHDAMYWYRQDPGQGLRLIYYSQIVNDFQKGDIAEGYSVSREKKESFPLTVTSAQKNPTAFYLCASSILTSGASDEQFFGPGTRLTVL.

Concerning this clone itself: The read stops 3 residues short of the end of the CDR3; the missing end is completed from the germline J gene. J is TRBJ1-5 and V is TRBV19; D remains ambiguous. The CDR3 contains 13 residues. In germline, CDR1 is LNHDA, CDR2 SQIVND (reference sequence). Trimming pared 0 bases from V and 6 bases from J, leaving 6 bases between. The CDR3 region is CASSIDRGQPQHF. The CDR3 DNA, read in part, is TGTGCCAGTAGTATAGATCGGGGTCAGCCC.

In terms of frequency, this clone is medium-sized. The read is 3 residues too short to cover the CDR3 end, so that end is filled in from the germline J gene. V usage is TRBV2 and J usage is TRBJ2-7, with TRBD1 identical over 10 bases. CDR1 and CDR2 from the germline V gene are SNHLY and FYNNEI. V was pared by 5 bases and J by 6 bases, with 10 bases of the junction left unmatched. This CDR3 has 15 residues. The CDR3 protein is CASSLPGQGKGEQYF. The CDR3 DNA, read in part, is TGTGCCAGCAGTCTCCCGGGACAGGGGAAAGGCGAG.

Concerning this clone itself: The CDR3 end is not reached by the read, which stops 3 residues before it; the germline J gene fills it in. The chain links TRBV12-5 to TRBJ2-7, with D hard to call. The CDR3 loop spans 11 amino acids. CDR1 LGHNT and CDR2 FRNRAP come from the germline V gene. The germline V and J ends were trimmed by 3 bases and 6 bases, with 6 bases remaining between them. The CDR3 loop is CASGLGLEQYF. The DNA read from the CDR3 is TGTGCTAGTGGTTTAGGTCTCGAG. Full variable domain (missing parts from reference TRBV12-5 and TRBJ2-7): DARVTQTPRHKVTEMGQEVTMRCQPILGHNTVFWYRQTMMQGLELLAYFRNRAPLDDSGMPKDRFSAEMPDATLATLKIQPSEPRDSAVYFCASGLGLEQYFGPGTRLTVT.

With respect to this clone: The read finishes 3 residues shy of the CDR3 end, and the germline J gene is used to complete it. Other DNA sequences in the sample encode the same CDR3. The chain uses TRBV18 and TRBJ2-1; possibly TRBD2 for D (5 bases). The germline V and J ends were trimmed by 6 bases and 3 bases, with 15 bases remaining between them. This CDR3 contains 15 residues. Germline V gene data show CDR1 as KGHSH and CDR2 as LQKENI. CDR3 sequence reads: CASSPLSDDYNEQFF. CDR3 DNA (partial): TGTGCCAGCTCCCCCCTTAGCGACGACTACAATGAG.

Comments on this clone: From the germline J gene comes the end of the CDR3, since the read stops 3 residues before it. The gene calls are TRBV30 and TRBJ2-4; D might be TRBD2 (6 bases). The CDR3 has 16 residues. Germline CDR1 reads GTSNPN; CDR2 reads SVGIG (reference sequence). The CDR3 reads CAWSVQGRDSNQPQYF. The CDR3 bases that were read are TGTGCCTGGAGTGTACAAGGGCGGGATAGCAATCAGCCT. The full variable domain, its missing parts supplied by reference TRBV30 and TRBJ2-4, is SQTIHQWPATLVQPVGSPLSLECTVEGTSNPNLYWYRQAAGRGLQLLFYSVGIGQISSEVPQNLSASRPQDRQFILSSKKLLLSDSGFYLCAWSVQGRDSNQPQYFGAGTRLSVL.

A note on this clone: The sequence runs out 3 residues before the end of the CDR3; the remainder is reconstructed from the germline J gene. This sequence joins TRBV4-1 and TRBJ2-7; D unclear. Trimming removed 3 bases from V and 3 bases from J, with 12 bases in between. The CDR3 consists of 14 residues. Germline assignment: CDR1 MGHRA and CDR2 YSYEKL. The CDR3 loop is CASSQAGLSYEQYF. The covered CDR3 bases are TGCGCCAGCAGCCAGGCAGGCCTTAGCTACGAG.